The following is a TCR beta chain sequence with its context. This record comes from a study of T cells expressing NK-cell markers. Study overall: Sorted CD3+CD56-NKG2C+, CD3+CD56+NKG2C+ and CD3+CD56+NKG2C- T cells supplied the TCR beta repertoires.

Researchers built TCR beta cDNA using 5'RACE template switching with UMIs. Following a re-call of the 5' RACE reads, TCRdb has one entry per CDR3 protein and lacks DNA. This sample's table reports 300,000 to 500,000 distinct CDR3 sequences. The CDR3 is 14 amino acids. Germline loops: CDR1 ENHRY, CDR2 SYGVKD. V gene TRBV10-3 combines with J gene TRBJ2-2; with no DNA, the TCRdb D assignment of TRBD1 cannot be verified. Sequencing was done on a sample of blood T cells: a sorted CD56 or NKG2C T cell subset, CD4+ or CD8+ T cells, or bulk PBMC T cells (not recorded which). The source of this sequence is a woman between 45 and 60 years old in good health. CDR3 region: CATRTGEGTGELFF.